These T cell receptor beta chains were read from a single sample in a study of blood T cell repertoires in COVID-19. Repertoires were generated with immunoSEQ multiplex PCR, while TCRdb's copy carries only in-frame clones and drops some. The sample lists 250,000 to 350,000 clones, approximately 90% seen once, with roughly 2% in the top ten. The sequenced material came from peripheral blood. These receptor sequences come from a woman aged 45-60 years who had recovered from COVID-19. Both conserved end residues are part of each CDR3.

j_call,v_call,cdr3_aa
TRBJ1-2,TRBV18,CASSPSKGQGLRHIGYTF
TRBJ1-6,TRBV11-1,CASSLATSGGAPLHF
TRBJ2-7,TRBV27,CASSVPHPSSGPYEQYF
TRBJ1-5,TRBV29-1,CSVEVEGGSNQPQHF
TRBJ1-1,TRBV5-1,CASSPLSVSEAFF
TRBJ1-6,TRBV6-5,CASSYAGDNSPLHF
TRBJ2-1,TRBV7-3,CASSLASGYEQFF
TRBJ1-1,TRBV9,CASSALRESQVAFF
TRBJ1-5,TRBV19,CASSNGQLYSNQPQHF
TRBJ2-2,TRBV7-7,CASSPGGELFF
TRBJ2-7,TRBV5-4,CASSLGGTGVDEQYF
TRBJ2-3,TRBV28,CASSPPAAQLTDTQYF
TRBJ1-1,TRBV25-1,CASSELGSGDSTEAFF
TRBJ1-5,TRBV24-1,CATSGTGGSQPQHF
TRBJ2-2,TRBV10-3,CAISGITGDGPGELFF
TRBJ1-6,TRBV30,CAWSAGGTAHSPLHF
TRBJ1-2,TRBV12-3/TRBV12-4,CASSRDRFYGYTF
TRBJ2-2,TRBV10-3,CAHGLAGDLGELFF
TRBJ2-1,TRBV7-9,CASSSDSIVNIGEFF
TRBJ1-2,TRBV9,CASSATGGGYGYTF
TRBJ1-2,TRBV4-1,CASSQVGQGARSYGYTF
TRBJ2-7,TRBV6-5,CASSSMTGTYEQYF
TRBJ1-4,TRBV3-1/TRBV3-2,CASSQGTATNEKLFF
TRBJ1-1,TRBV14,CASSRQGNTEAFF
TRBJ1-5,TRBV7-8,CASSPQGGGNNQPQHF
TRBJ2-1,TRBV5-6,CASSLDTSLYNEQFF
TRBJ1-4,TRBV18,CASSPPTGTDNEKLFF
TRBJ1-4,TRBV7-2,CASSPLGGSGKLFF
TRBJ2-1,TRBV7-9,CASTRGNNEQFF
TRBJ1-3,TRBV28,CASRTGSSSSGNTIYF
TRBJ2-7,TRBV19,CASSFTGTYEQYF
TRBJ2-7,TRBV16,CASSPIRQDEQYF
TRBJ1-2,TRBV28,CASSLPGTGAGRTF
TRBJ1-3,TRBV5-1,CASSFGGNTGNTIYF
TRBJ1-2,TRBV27,CASSSGQGANYGYTF
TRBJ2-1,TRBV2,CASWTGSSYNEQFF
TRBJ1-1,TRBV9,CASSVVSGGEAFF
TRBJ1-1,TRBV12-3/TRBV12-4,CASSLVAAAFF
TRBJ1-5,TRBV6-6,CASSYSLGQGNQPQHF
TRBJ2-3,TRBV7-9,CASSGSTGRDTQYF
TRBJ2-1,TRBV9,CASSVDMSYNEQFF
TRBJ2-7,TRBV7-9,CASSLASRGGYEQYF
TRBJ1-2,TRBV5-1,CASSLNGGAYGYTF
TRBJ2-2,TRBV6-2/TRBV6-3,CASSRTSGRSTGGTGELFF
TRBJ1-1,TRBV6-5,CASSYSYKTGSTEAFF
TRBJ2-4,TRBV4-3,CASSQEGGRLLYF
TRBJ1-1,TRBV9,CASSVAPRNTEAFF
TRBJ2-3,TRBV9,CASSPWARQGGTDTQYF
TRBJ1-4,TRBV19,CASSPDSQREKLFF
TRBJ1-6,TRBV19,CASSVRSGTAGNPKDSPLHF
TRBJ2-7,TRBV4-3,CASSPGQGASYEQYF
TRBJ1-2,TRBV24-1,CATSDRTVPFGYTF
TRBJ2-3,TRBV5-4,CASSVGRDLAQYF
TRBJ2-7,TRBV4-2,CASSQETGTGGYEQYF
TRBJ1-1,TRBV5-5,CASSLSGQGMNTEAFF